The rows below give T cell receptor beta chains drawn from one sample of a study of cytomegalovirus exposure and HLA in healthy donors. The assay was immunoSEQ multiplex PCR, and TCRdb's table has in-frame clones only and misses some. The repertoire holds roughly 120,000 clones, with roughly 70% as singletons. Sequences were obtained from PBMCs. The source of these receptors is a woman aged 18-35 years in good health and CMV-seronegative. CDR3s include the opening cysteine and the closing phenylalanine or tryptophan. The D gene is left open where the match is weak. Size is stated for part of the rows, as once, few or many counts, or as a class when the clone is expanded.

>-|TRBV7-2|TRBD2|TRBJ2-3
CASSFGLEPSTDTQYF
TGTGCCAGCAGCTTCGGACTAGAACCTAGCACAGATACGCAGTATTTT
>-|TRBV6-1|-|TRBJ2-7
CASSEAQRSEQYF
TGTGCCAGCAGTGAAGCCCAGCGGAGCGAGCAGTACTTC
>-|TRBV6-1|-|TRBJ1-2
CASTPSTGYYGYTF
TGTGCCAGCACTCCTAGCACAGGGTACTATGGCTACACCTTC
>-|TRBV5-1|TRBD1|TRBJ1-1
CASSLGGTGGTEAFF
TGCGCCAGCAGCTTGGGAGGGACAGGGGGGACTGAAGCTTTCTTT
>once|TRBV7-9|-|TRBJ1-1
CASTLTANTEAFF
TGTGCCAGCACCCTAACAGCCAACACTGAAGCTTTCTTT
>few|TRBV9|TRBD1|TRBJ1-2
CASSPRTGNGYTF
TGTGCCAGCAGCCCCCGGACAGGGAATGGCTACACCTTC
>few|TRBV2|-|TRBJ2-1
CASSRDSSYNEQFF
TGTGCCAGCAGCCGGGATAGCTCCTACAATGAGCAGTTCTTC
>-|TRBV27|TRBD1|TRBJ1-5
CASSLWQGAGQPQHF
TGTGCCAGCAGTTTATGGCAGGGGGCAGGTCAGCCCCAGCATTTT
>-|TRBV5-1|TRBD1|TRBJ2-7
CASSLKTGGYGYEQYF
TGCGCCAGCAGCTTAAAAACAGGGGGTTATGGCTACGAGCAGTACTTC
>-|TRBV5-4|-|TRBJ2-7
CASSTDYSYEQYF
TGTGCCAGCAGCACGGACTATTCTTACGAGCAGTACTTC
>-|TRBV6-1|-|TRBJ1-5
CASRGAGEGPQHF
TGTGCCAGCAGGGGGGCAGGGGAAGGGCCCCAGCATTTT
>-|TRBV5-1|-|TRBJ1-2
CASSLQGFNGYTF
TGCGCCAGCAGCCTACAGGGATTCAATGGCTACACCTTC
>-|TRBV29-1|-|TRBJ1-1
CSALTENTEAFF
TGCAGCGCCCTAACAGAGAACACTGAAGCTTTCTTT
>-|TRBV5-1|TRBD1|TRBJ2-7
CASSKDRDRSYEQYF
TGCGCCAGCAGCAAGGACAGGGACCGCTCCTACGAGCAGTACTTC
>-|TRBV2|TRBD1|TRBJ2-7
CASSLRTGVAYEQYF
TGTGCCAGCAGTCTGAGGACAGGGGTAGCCTACGAGCAGTACTTC
>-|TRBV18|TRBD1|TRBJ1-2
CASSPGTGGGYGYTF
TGTGCCAGCTCGCCCGGGACAGGGGGCGGTTATGGCTACACCTTC
>few|TRBV19|-|TRBJ1-3
CASSLRPGASGNTIYF
TGTGCCAGTAGTCTACGTCCAGGGGCCTCTGGAAACACCATATATTTT
>-|TRBV6-1|-|TRBJ1-5
CASTGSGVNQPQHF
TGTGCCAGCACCGGCTCAGGGGTCAATCAGCCCCAGCATTTT
>-|TRBV7-9|TRBD1|TRBJ2-1
CASSPRDRGRVYNEQFF
TGTGCCAGCAGCCCTAGGGACAGGGGGCGAGTCTACAATGAGCAGTTCTTC
>-|TRBV5-4|-|TRBJ1-4
CASSLRDTTNEKLFF
TGTGCCAGCAGCCTCAGGGACACAACTAATGAAAAACTGTTTTTT
>-|TRBV28|-|TRBJ2-2
CASSLWAAGNTGELFF
TGTGCCAGCAGTTTATGGGCTGCAGGGAACACCGGGGAGCTGTTTTTT
>-|TRBV4-2|-|TRBJ1-5
CASSQDPGDDQPQHF
TGTGCCAGCAGCCAAGATCCAGGGGATGATCAGCCCCAGCATTTT
>-|TRBV2|-|TRBJ1-2
CASSITGSYGYTF
TGTGCCAGCAGTATCACAGGGTCCTATGGCTACACCTTC
>-|TRBV28|TRBD1|TRBJ1-1
CASILDRVGNTEAFF
TGTGCCAGCATTTTAGACAGGGTGGGGAACACTGAAGCTTTCTTT
>-|TRBV5-1|-|TRBJ2-3
CASMRQGTDTQYF
TGCGCCAGCATGAGACAGGGCACAGATACGCAGTATTTT
>once|TRBV6-6|-|TRBJ1-3
CASTPKRPGSGNTIYF
TGTGCCAGCACCCCCAAGCGGCCCGGCTCTGGAAACACCATATATTTT
>-|TRBV4-2|-|TRBJ1-2
CASSQVGVGVNYGYTF
TGTGCCAGCAGCCAAGTAGGGGTAGGGGTAAACTATGGCTACACCTTC
>few|TRBV2|TRBD1|TRBJ1-5
CASRGQPNQPQHF
TGTGCCAGCAGGGGACAGCCAAATCAGCCCCAGCATTTT
>-|TRBV15|-|TRBJ2-7
CATEAESYEQYF
TGTGCCACCGAGGCAGAGTCCTACGAGCAGTACTTC
>-|TRBV6-4|-|TRBJ1-2
CASSDSRAALNYGYTF
TGTGCCAGCAGTGACTCGAGGGCAGCCCTAAACTATGGCTACACCTTC
>-|TRBV27|TRBD1|TRBJ2-7
CASSPGQGAAFYEQYF
TGTGCCAGCAGTCCCGGACAGGGGGCAGCCTTTTACGAGCAGTACTTC
>few|TRBV7-7|-|TRBJ1-5
CASSLNVGEPQHF
TGTGCTAGCAGCTTAAACGTAGGAGAGCCCCAGCATTTT
>-|TRBV7-9|TRBD2|TRBJ2-7
CASSFSTSGVLSYEQYF
TGTGCCAGCAGCTTTTCGACTAGCGGGGTTCTCTCCTACGAGCAGTACTTC
>-|TRBV6-1|-|TRBJ2-3
CASIPGTAGTDTQYF
TGTGCCAGCATTCCCGGGACTGCCGGCACAGATACGCAGTATTTT
>-|TRBV7-9|TRBD1|TRBJ2-1
CASSSRDRTHNEQFF
TGTGCCAGCAGCTCCCGGGACAGGACCCACAATGAGCAGTTCTTC
>once|TRBV18|-|TRBJ1-4
CASSPPAETTNEKLFF
TGTGCCAGCTCACCTCCCGCGGAAACAACTAATGAAAAACTGTTTTTT
>-|TRBV15|-|TRBJ1-2
CATSRGGLYGYTF
TGTGCCACCAGCAGAGGAGGACTCTATGGCTACACCTTC
>-|TRBV4-1|TRBD1|TRBJ2-7
CASSQDAFGQGVYEQYF
TGCGCCAGCAGCCAAGATGCTTTCGGACAGGGGGTTTACGAGCAGTACTTC